This note documents a single T cell receptor (beta chain) sequence. The entry originates in a study of blood T cell repertoires in COVID-19. Across the whole study: The samples span acute and convalescent COVID-19 from the United States, Italy and Spain. PBMCs, B-cell-depleted T cells, or T cells provided the cDNA or gDNA that made up the material.

The CDR3 totals 17 residues. Germline V gene sequence: CDR1 MNHEY, CDR2 SMNVEV (reference sequence). The V gene lost 6 bases and the J gene lost 9 bases, with 24 bases spanning the gap. Here immunoSEQ multiplex PCR was the method, and the copy in TCRdb shows in-frame clones only, minus some. The sample has about 82,000 clones; about 80% are singletons. The chain uses TRBV27 and TRBJ1-6; D ambiguous. The origin of this receptor is a woman in her 40s with active or convalescent COVID-19. Sequencing used peripheral blood. The CDR3 loop reads CASRSRSVGVVGSPLHF. DNA for the CDR3: TGTGCCAGCAGATCCAGGTCCGTCGGCGTAGTAGGTTCACCCCTCCACTTT.